The source of this T cell receptor (beta chain) is a study of blood T cell repertoires in COVID-19. Study-wide context: From T cells, B-cell-depleted T cells, or PBMCs came the material, which was cDNA or gDNA.

Source study methods: Reference gene primer amplification gave estimated nucleated cell counts. Libraries were prepared by immunoSEQ multiplex PCR; TCRdb keeps only in-frame clonotypes and omits some of them. V and J calls and clone size are given by that table; D and trimming were obtained from the DNA. This sample has around 250,000 clones, with 85% to 90% found just once. The CDR3 contains 14 residues. In germline, CDR1 is SGHKS, CDR2 YYEKEE (reference sequence). Trimming took off 2 bases at V and 7 bases at J, with 13 bases between the two ends. This receptor was identified in a woman in her twenties or thirties with acute COVID-19. Source material: PBMCs or T cells enriched from blood (not recorded which). The V call is TRBV5-5, the J call TRBJ1-5; a possible D gene is TRBD1 (5 bases). CDR3 loop: CASSFGGEGQPQHF. The CDR3 DNA follows: TGTGCCAGCAGCTTTGGGGGGGAGGGCCAGCCCCAGCATTTT.